These T cell receptor beta chains were read from a single sample in a study of blood T cell repertoires in COVID-19. The repertoire was sequenced with immunoSEQ multiplex PCR; TCRdb's copy has only in-frame clones and lacks some. The sample has 100,000 to 150,000 clones; approximately 83% are singletons. The sequencing input was peripheral blood. All receptors come from a man in his fifties or sixties with acute or convalescent COVID-19. CDR3s include the opening cysteine and the closing phenylalanine or tryptophan. D genes are given only for firm matches. Expanded clones get a size class; other rows say once, few or many, or leave the size out.

J | V | size | D | DNA | CDR3
TRBJ2-5 | TRBV7-3 | . | TRBD2 | TGTGCCAGCGCTAGCGGGATTGGGGAGACCCAGTACTTC | CASASGIGETQYF
TRBJ1-6 | TRBV28 | once | . | TGTGCCAGCATAGGTGGAGGCGATAGCTCCTATAATTCACCCCTCCACTTT | CASIGGGDSSYNSPLHF
TRBJ2-3 | TRBV4-1 | . | . | TGCGCCAGCAGCCAAGCCTTTACAGATACGCAGTATTTT | CASSQAFTDTQYF
TRBJ1-6 | TRBV28 | once | . | TGTGCCAGCTGCTCTCGCGTCTATAATTCACCCCTCCACTTT | CASCSRVYNSPLHF
TRBJ1-6 | TRBV6-5 | . | TRBD1 | TGTGCCAGCACCCGGGACAGACCGACTAATTCACCCCTCCACTTT | CASTRDRPTNSPLHF
TRBJ2-3 | TRBV6-4 | . | . | TGTGCCAGCAGTGAGACAGCAAGCACAGATACGCAGTATTTT | CASSETASTDTQYF
TRBJ1-1 | TRBV10-3 | . | . | TGTGCCTCAGACCCCGGGAGGGACACTGAAGCTTTCTTT | CASDPGRDTEAFF
TRBJ1-2 | TRBV6-6 | . | TRBD1 | TGTGCCAGCAGCGGGACAGGGGGGCGTGGCTACACCTTC | CASSGTGGRGYTF
TRBJ2-5 | TRBV5-1 | . | TRBD2 | TGCGCCAGCAATGCGGGAGGGCCTATTGAGACCCAGTACTTC | CASNAGGPIETQYF
TRBJ2-1 | TRBV27 | . | TRBD1 | TGTGCCAGCAGTCGGAGCGGGACAGGGTACAATGAGCAGTTCTTC | CASSRSGTGYNEQFF
TRBJ1-2 | TRBV6-5 | . | . | TGTGCCAGCAGTTACGGCCAGGGACTCTATGGCTACACCTTC | CASSYGQGLYGYTF
TRBJ2-7 | TRBV4-1 | . | TRBD2 | TGCGCCAGCAGCCGAGGGCGGGAGTTTAGCTCCTACGAGCAGTACTTC | CASSRGREFSSYEQYF
TRBJ2-7 | TRBV30 | . | TRBD1 | TGTGCCTGGAACGCCGGACAGGGACCTAGCGAGCAGTACTTC | CAWNAGQGPSEQYF
TRBJ2-6 | TRBV24-1 | . | . | TGTGCCACCAGTCCCCGACAGTACTCTGGGGCCAACGTCCTGACTTTC | CATSPRQYSGANVLTF
TRBJ2-1 | TRBV18 | . | TRBD1 | TGTGCCAGCTCTCCCGGGACAGGGGCCTCCTACAATGAGCAGTTCTTC | CASSPGTGASYNEQFF
TRBJ1-5 | TRBV28 | . | . | TGTGCCAGCAGTCGGACACTCAGCAATCAGCCCCAGCATTTT | CASSRTLSNQPQHF
TRBJ2-3 | TRBV2 | . | . | TGTGCCAGCAGTCGACAGGGAGGTGGGACAGATACGCAGTATTTT | CASSRQGGGTDTQYF
TRBJ2-3 | TRBV11-3 | . | TRBD1 | TGTGCCAGCAGCTTAGGCGACAGGGGAGTAGATACGCAGTATTTT | CASSLGDRGVDTQYF
TRBJ1-1 | TRBV7-9 | few | TRBD1 | TGTGCCAGCAGCCGGTGGGACAGGAACACTGAAGCTTTCTTT | CASSRWDRNTEAFF
TRBJ2-4 | TRBV6-5 | . | TRBD2 | TGTGCCAGCGCCCGGGAGGGAGATACCAAAAACATTCAGTACTTC | CASAREGDTKNIQYF
TRBJ2-2 | TRBV29-1 | . | . | TGCAGCGTTGAGAGCGGATTGAACACCGGGGAGCTGTTTTTT | CSVESGLNTGELFF
TRBJ2-2 | TRBV28 | . | . | TGTGCCAGCAGGTGGTGGGGGGGCGCCAACGGCGGGGAGCTGTTTTTT | CASRWWGGANGGELFF
TRBJ1-2 | TRBV6-4 | . | . | TGTGCCAGCAGTGAGCAAGGGGGCTATGGCTACACCTTC | CASSEQGGYGYTF
TRBJ1-1 | TRBV29-1 | . | TRBD1 | TGCAGCGTTGCAGGGGGCTCTGAAGCTTTCTTT | CSVAGGSEAFF
TRBJ2-3 | TRBV27 | . | TRBD2 | TGTGCCAGCAGTCCTGCTAGCGGGAGGGGGACAGATACGCAGTATTTT | CASSPASGRGTDTQYF
TRBJ2-1 | TRBV7-3 | . | . | TGTGCCAGCAGCCTGGACTGGAACAATGAGCAGTTCTTC | CASSLDWNNEQFF
TRBJ2-5 | TRBV21-1 | . | . | TGTGCCAGCAGAGCACGGGCTAGCGGGATTCTGAAGACCCAGTACTTC | CASRARASGILKTQYF
TRBJ2-5 | TRBV6-4 | . | . | TGTGCCAGCAGTGCGGTAGCCCAAGAGACCCAGTACTTC | CASSAVAQETQYF
TRBJ1-2 | TRBV12-3/TRBV12-4 | . | TRBD1 | TGTGCCAGCAGCCCCGGGACAGTCTATGGCTACACCTTC | CASSPGTVYGYTF
TRBJ2-7 | TRBV12-3/TRBV12-4 | . | TRBD1 | TGTGCCAGCAGTTATGGACAGGGGGCGGGGCAGTACTTC | CASSYGQGAGQYF
TRBJ1-1 | TRBV18 | once | TRBD1 | TGTGCCAGCTCACCGGGACAGGGGGCTACTGAAGCTTTCTTT | CASSPGQGATEAFF
TRBJ1-1 | TRBV30 | . | . | TGTGCCTGCCCCGGAACGGGCACTGAAGCTTTCTTT | CACPGTGTEAFF
TRBJ2-3 | TRBV3-1/TRBV3-2 | medium-sized | TRBD2 | TGTGCCAGCAGCCAGACTAGCGGGAGATTGACAGATACGCAGTATTTT | CASSQTSGRLTDTQYF
TRBJ1-1 | TRBV18 | . | TRBD1 | TGTGCCAGCTCACCATCCGGGACAGGGGACACTGAAGCTTTCTTT | CASSPSGTGDTEAFF
TRBJ2-1 | TRBV30 | . | . | TGTGCCTGGAGTAAGGCAGCACTATACAATGAGCAGTTCTTC | CAWSKAALYNEQFF
TRBJ1-2 | TRBV28 | . | . | TGTGCCAGCAGTCAGGGACACCCGTTATTTAACTATGGCTACACCTTC | CASSQGHPLFNYGYTF
TRBJ2-2 | TRBV2 | . | . | TGTGCCAGCAGCCGACAGAAGAACACCGGGGAGCTGTTTTTT | CASSRQKNTGELFF
TRBJ1-2 | TRBV28 | . | . | TGTGCCAGCAGTTCACATAACTATGGCTACACCTTC | CASSSHNYGYTF
TRBJ2-5 | TRBV5-1 | . | . | TGCGCCAGCAGCTCGGGACACCGCCAAGAGACCCAGTACTTC | CASSSGHRQETQYF
TRBJ1-4 | TRBV5-1 | . | . | TGCGCCAGCAGATCCCAGGGTGGTAATGAAAAACTGTTTTTT | CASRSQGGNEKLFF
TRBJ2-7 | TRBV7-6 | . | . | TGTGCCAGCAGCTCTTCGGGGGGCCTCTCCTACGAGCAGTACTTC | CASSSSGGLSYEQYF
TRBJ2-4 | TRBV27 | . | . | TGTGCCAGCAGTCAAACGCCAGGGGTAGGTGGAAACATTCAGTACTTC | CASSQTPGVGGNIQYF
TRBJ1-1 | TRBV9 | . | . | TGTGCCAGCAGCGTAGCTACAGCGAACACTGAAGCTTTCTTT | CASSVATANTEAFF
TRBJ1-2 | TRBV28 | . | TRBD1 | TGTGCCAGCAGTAGTACAGGGGGCGCGGGCTATGGCTACACCTTC | CASSSTGGAGYGYTF
TRBJ1-2 | TRBV5-1 | once | TRBD1 | TGCGCCAGCAGCTTGGGGACAGGGGGGCCCTATGGCTACACCTTC | CASSLGTGGPYGYTF